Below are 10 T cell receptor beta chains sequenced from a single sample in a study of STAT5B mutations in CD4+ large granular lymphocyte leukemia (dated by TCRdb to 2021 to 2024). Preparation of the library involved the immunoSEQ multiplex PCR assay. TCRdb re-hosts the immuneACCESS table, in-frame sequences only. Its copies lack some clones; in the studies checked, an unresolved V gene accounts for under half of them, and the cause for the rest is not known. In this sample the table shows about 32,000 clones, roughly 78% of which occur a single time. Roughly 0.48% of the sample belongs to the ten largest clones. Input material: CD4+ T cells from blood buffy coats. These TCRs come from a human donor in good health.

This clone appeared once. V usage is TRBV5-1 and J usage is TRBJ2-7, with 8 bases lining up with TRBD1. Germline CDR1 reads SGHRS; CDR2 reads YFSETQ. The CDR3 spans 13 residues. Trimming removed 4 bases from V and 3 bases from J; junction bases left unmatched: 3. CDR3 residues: CASSATGDYEQYF. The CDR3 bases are TGCGCCAGCAGCGCGACAGGGGACTACGAGCAGTACTTC.

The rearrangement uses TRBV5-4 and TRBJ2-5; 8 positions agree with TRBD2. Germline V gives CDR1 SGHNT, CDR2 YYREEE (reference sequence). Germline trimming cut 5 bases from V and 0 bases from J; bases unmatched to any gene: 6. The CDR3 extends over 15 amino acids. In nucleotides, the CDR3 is TGTGCCAGCAGTGGTAGCGGGACGTACCAAGAGACCCAGTACTTC. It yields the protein CASSGSGTYQETQYF.

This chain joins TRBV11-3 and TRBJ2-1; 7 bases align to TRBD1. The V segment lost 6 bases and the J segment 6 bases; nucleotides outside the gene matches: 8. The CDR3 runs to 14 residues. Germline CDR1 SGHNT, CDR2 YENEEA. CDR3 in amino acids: CASSSGQAPNEQFF. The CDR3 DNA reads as TGTGCCAGCAGTTCTGGACAGGCCCCCAATGAGCAGTTCTTC.

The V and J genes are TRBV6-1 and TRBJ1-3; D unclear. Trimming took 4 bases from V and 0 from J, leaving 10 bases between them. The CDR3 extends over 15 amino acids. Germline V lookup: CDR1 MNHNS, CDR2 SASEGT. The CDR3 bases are TGTGCCAGCAGTGGAGAGTGGACCTCTGGAAACACCATATATTTT. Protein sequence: CASSGEWTSGNTIYF.

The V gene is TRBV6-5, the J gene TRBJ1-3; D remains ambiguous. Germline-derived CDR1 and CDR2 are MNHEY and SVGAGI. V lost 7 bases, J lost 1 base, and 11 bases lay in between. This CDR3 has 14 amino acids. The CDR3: CASTQTSSGNTIYF. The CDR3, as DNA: TGTGCCAGCACACAGACTAGTTCTGGAAACACCATATATTTT.

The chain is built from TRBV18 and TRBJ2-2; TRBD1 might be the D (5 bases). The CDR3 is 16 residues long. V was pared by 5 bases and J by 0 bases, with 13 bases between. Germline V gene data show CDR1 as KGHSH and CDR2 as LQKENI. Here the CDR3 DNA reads TGTGCCAGCTCATACCTTCAGGGATCGAACACCGGGGAGCTGTTTTTT. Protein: CASSYLQGSNTGELFF.

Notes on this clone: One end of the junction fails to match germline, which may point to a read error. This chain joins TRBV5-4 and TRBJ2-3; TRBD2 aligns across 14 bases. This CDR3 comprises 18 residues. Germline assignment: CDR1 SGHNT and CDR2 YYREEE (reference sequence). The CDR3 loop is CTSSHGTSGGPNTDTQYF. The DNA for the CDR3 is TGTACCAGCAGCCACGGGACTAGCGGGGGACCTAACACAGATACGCAGTATTTT.

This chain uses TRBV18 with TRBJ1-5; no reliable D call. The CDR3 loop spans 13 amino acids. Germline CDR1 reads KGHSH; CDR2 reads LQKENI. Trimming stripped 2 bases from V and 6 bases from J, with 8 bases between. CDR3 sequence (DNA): TGTGCCAGCTCACCAGGCCCCGGTCAGCCCCAGCATTTT. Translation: CASSPGPGQPQHF. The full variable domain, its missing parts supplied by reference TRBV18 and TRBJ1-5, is NAGVMQNPRHLVRRRGQEARLRCSPMKGHSHVYWYRQLPEEGLKFMVYLQKENIIDESGMPKERFSAEFPKEGPSILRIQQVVRGDSAAYFCASSPGPGQPQHFGDGTRLSIL.

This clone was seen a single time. CDR3 nucleotide sequence: TGTGCCATCAGTGAAAACAGGGGCGAGCAGTACTTC. This translates into CAISENRGEQYF. The chain carries TRBV10-3 and TRBJ2-7; the match to TRBD1 covers 7 bases. Germline trimming cut 3 bases from V and 6 bases from J; bases unmatched to any gene: 2. Germline CDR1 reads ENHRY; CDR2 reads SYGVKD. The CDR3 has 12 residues.

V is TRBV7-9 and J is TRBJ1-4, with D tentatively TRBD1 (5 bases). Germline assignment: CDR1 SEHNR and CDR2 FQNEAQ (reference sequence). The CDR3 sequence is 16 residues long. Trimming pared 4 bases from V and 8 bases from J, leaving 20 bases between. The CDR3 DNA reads TGTGCCAGCAGCTGGCGGGAAGGTCGGGACCCAGAAAAACTGTTTTTT. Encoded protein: CASSWREGRDPEKLFF.